The clone carrying this T cell receptor beta chain was recorded a few times. This sample was included in a study of T cells after yellow fever vaccination. One entry per CDR3 protein results from TCRdb running MiXCR on the 5' RACE reads. Of 60,000 to 75,000 distinct CDR3 sequences in the sample, over 6.5% were seen once. This CDR3 region has 15 residues. Unmatched junction bases numbered 4, after V lost 0 bases and J lost 3 bases. Germline V gene lookup returns CDR1 SGHRS and CDR2 YFSETQ. This clonotype originated in a man aged 18 to 29 who received the YFV17D yellow fever vaccine. V is TRBV5-1 and J is TRBJ2-5; TRBD2 matches 8 bases. This specimen consisted of CD8+ T cells sorted from PBMCs, obtained about 49 days after the first yellow fever vaccination. Here the CDR3 reads CASSLELAVEETQYF. Written as DNA, the CDR3 is TGCGCCAGCAGCTTGGAACTAGCGGTCGAAGAGACCCAGTACTTC.